This T cell receptor (beta chain) was obtained from a study of T cells expressing NK-cell markers (dated by TCRdb to 2019 to 2021). The study in broad terms: Three sorted T-cell subsets (CD3+CD56+NKG2C+, CD3+CD56+NKG2C- and CD3+CD56-NKG2C+) from roughly eight donors had their TCR beta-chain repertoires profiled. Among the eight sequenced donors, only one was HCMV-seronegative, while the other seven were HCMV-seropositive. The study sequenced eight donors, all healthy volunteers chosen at random: three men and five women. Illumina HiSeq 2000/2500, MiSeq or NextSeq was used to sequence libraries as 2 x 150 bp reads.

Sequencing instrument: Illumina HiSeq 2000. TCR beta cDNA libraries were prepared using 5'RACE template switching, which introduced a universal primer site and unique molecular identifiers. Synthesis of cDNA was primed from the TCR beta constant segment and was followed by two consecutive PCR amplification steps. Concerning the study's data processing: Reads were demultiplexed and grouped by UMI with MIGEC, and clonotypes were assembled and quantified with MiTCR. To exclude erroneous sequences, only TCR cDNA sequences supported by at least two reads were retained. Downstream repertoire analysis used the tcR package, and clonotypes were matched across fractions by CDR3 nucleotide sequence plus V segment. Antigen specificity was annotated against VDJdb with VDJmatch, allowing one amino acid substitution in CDR3. Reads reprocessed by TCRdb are summarized as one entry per CDR3 protein sequence, and DNA is absent. The V and J calls and clone size come from TCRdb's table, not from the authors' own analysis. This sample's table lists roughly 380,000 distinct CDR3 sequences. The top ten clones comprise around 5% of the sample.

Broader findings and caveats from the paper: In several donors, the dominant CD3+CD56+NKG2C+ clonotypes were found to rank among the top 10 CD8+ clonotypes and to make up about 1.0-8% of CD8+ T cells. Those dominant clonotypes were again the most abundant among CD3+CD56-NKG2C+ cells in a handful of donors, at about 25-65%. It remained unclear whether the expanded NKG2C-expressing T cell clones were specific for HCMV antigens.

Turning to this clonotype: Its binding antigen is unknown.

A commercial ELISA kit detecting HCMV-specific IgG in serum was used to determine HCMV serostatus. Ficoll density gradient centrifugation was used to isolate peripheral blood mononuclear cells from blood. Sequences were obtained from blood T cells: a sorted CD56 or NKG2C T cell subset, CD4+ or CD8+ T cells, or bulk PBMC T cells (not recorded which). The clonotype originates from a man aged 18 to 69 in good health.

For the CDR3, the sequence is CASSLVTGPLAKNIQYF. This receptor chain uses TRBV5-1 and TRBJ2-4; TCRdb indicates TRBD1, and absent DNA this call remains unverified. The germline V gene supplies CDR1 SGHRS and CDR2 YFSETQ. The CDR3 measures 17 amino acids from cysteine to phenylalanine. The protein alone is recorded here.